This TCR beta chain is drawn from a study of human T cells and chemical hapten exposure. On the study more broadly: Diphenylcyclopropenone was administered weekly to the scalp of patients throughout the roughly 25-week study. Patch tests delivered 0.01% DPC to the upper back and were evaluated at 6 days. Affected patients, primarily female, had alopecia areata, totalis or universalis.

A single record per CDR3 protein comes from TCRdb applying MiXCR to the RACE reads. The table shows around 190,000 distinct CDR3 sequences, with 20% to 25% occurring only once. Time point given: patch test 1, 2 weeks after DPC sensitization. Treatment defined: therapeutic diphenylcyclopropenone sensitization with weekly scalp DPC. About this clonotype itself: The antigen is unknown.

Study-level points and caveats: Significantly greater numbers of large CDR3 similarity clusters came from expanded TCRs than from controls.

The V gene lost 2 bases and the J gene lost 3 bases, with 14 bases spanning the gap. From germline, CDR1 is LGHDT and CDR2 YNNKEL (reference sequence). The CDR3 runs 15 residues. This clonotype was obtained from a woman aged 45-65 years with alopecia areata. Some clones in this sample may be carry-over from other donors' samples. The V call is TRBV3-1, the J call TRBJ2-7; unclear D gene. Here the sequenced sample was whole blood, taken in connection with sensitization to the hapten diphenylcyclopropenone (DPC). CDR3 sequence: CASSQRVVGYYEQYF. CDR3 sequence (DNA): TGTGCCAGCAGCCAAAGGGTTGTAGGTTACTACGAGCAGTACTTC.